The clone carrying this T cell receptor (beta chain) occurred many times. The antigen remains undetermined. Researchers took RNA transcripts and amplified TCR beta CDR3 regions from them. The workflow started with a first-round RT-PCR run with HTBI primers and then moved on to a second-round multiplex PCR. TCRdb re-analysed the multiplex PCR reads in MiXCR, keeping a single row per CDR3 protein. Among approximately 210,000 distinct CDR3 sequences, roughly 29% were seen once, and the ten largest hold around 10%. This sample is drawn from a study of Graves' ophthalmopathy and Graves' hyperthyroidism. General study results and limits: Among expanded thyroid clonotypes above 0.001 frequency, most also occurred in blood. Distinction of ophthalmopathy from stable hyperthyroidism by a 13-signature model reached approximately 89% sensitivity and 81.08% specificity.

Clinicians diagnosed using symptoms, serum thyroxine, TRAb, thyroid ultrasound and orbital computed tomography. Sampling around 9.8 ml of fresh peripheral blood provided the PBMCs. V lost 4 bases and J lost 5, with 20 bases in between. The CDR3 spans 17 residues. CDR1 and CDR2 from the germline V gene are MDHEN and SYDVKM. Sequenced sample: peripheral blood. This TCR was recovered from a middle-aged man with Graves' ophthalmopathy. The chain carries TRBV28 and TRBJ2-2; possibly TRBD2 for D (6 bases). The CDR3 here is CASSSMPQRGGTGELFF. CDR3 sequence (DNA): TGTGCCAGCAGTTCAATGCCTCAACGTGGGGGGACCGGGGAGCTGTTTTTT.